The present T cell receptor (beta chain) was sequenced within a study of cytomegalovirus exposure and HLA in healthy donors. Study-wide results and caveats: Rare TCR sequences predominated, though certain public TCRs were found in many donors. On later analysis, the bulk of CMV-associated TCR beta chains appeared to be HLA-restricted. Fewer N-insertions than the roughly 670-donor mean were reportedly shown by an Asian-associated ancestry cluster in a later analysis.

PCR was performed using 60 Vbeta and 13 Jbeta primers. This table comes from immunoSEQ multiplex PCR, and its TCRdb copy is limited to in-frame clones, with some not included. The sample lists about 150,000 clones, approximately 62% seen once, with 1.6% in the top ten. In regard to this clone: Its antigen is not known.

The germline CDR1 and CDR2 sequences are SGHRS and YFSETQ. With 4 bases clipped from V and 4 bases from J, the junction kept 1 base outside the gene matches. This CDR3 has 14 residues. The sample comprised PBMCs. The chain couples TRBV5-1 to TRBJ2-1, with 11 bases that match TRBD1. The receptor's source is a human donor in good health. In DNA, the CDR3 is TGCGCCAGCAGCGGACAGGGGGCTTACAATGAGCAGTTCTTC. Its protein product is CASSGQGAYNEQFF.